This T cell receptor (beta chain) derives from a study of cytomegalovirus exposure and HLA in healthy donors. The protocol was immunoSEQ multiplex PCR, while the TCRdb copy is restricted to in-frame clones and leaves out a portion. The sample contains about 200,000 clones, 80% to 90% of which appear only once. The clonotype comes from a woman in her 30s in good health and CMV-seropositive. Sequencing input: PBMCs.

The CDR3 DNA sequence: TGTGCCACCAGCAGAGCAGATGGCCGCAATCAGCCCCAGCATTTT. The encoded protein is CATSRADGRNQPQHF. The chain recombines TRBV15 with TRBJ1-5; D not resolved. CDR3 length equals 15 residues. V gave up 1 base and J gave up 2 bases, with 9 bases separating them. Germline V CDR1 and CDR2: LNHNV, YYDKDF (reference sequence).